This T cell receptor (beta chain) stems from a study of Graves' ophthalmopathy and Graves' hyperthyroidism (dated by TCRdb to about 2018). Study-wide context: Peripheral blood was collected at initial diagnosis, prior to any treatment. T-cell repertoires of thyroid tissue and blood were compared in six hyperthyroidism patients. For independent validation, a separate cohort was made up of roughly 19 hyperthyroidism patients plus 17 patients who later progressed from hyperthyroidism to ophthalmopathy. In total, 135 blood samples were TCR-sequenced: fewer than 50 ophthalmopathy, 75 hyperthyroidism and approximately 17 hyperthyroidism-to-ophthalmopathy patients. For training and testing, the approximately 97 patients in the discovery cohort were randomly divided in a 7:3 ratio. To explore V-J signatures that separate ophthalmopathy from hyperthyroidism, a discovery set of about a hundred patients was enrolled, consisting of about 45 with ophthalmopathy and some 59 with stable hyperthyroidism. Once sampling was done, hyperthyroidism patients were given methimazole at a starting dose of 30 mg daily, while ophthalmopathy patients were given high-dose intravenous methylprednisolone. TCR beta repertoire signatures were used to distinguish Graves' ophthalmopathy from Graves' hyperthyroidism and to predict progression to ophthalmopathy. General study outcomes and caveats: In validation, the model predicted ophthalmopathy progression with 55% to 71% sensitivity and roughly 72% specificity; some 13 predicted patients were CT-confirmed with GO in a median of approximately 6.2 months. Most of the expanded thyroid clonotypes with a frequency above 0.001 were also detected in blood, and it was suggested that the thyroid immune response may be reflected by blood repertoires. Ophthalmopathy was separated from stable hyperthyroidism by the 13-signature model with around 88% sensitivity and roughly 82% specificity in cross-validation and with 80%/75% in the test set. No statistical method was used to predetermine the sample size, and group allocation was not hidden from the investigators.

Stable hyperthyroidism was defined as no progression to ophthalmopathy within 18 months of follow-up. The hyperthyroidism patients were 18 to 65 years old and newly diagnosed, with a disease duration of less than 2 months. Patients with other autoimmune diseases, uncontrolled infections, pregnancy or lactation were excluded from the study. Clinical symptoms, serum thyroxine, TRAb, thyroid ultrasound and orbital computed tomography formed the basis of the diagnosis. Ficoll-Paque density gradient centrifugation was used to isolate PBMCs from approximately 10 ml of fresh peripheral blood. Total RNA was extracted with Trizol reagent and quality-checked on an Agilent 2100 Bioanalyzer. This clonotype appeared many times. Its specific antigen is unknown. Nothing much larger sits one base from this clone, and base qualities are not available. For repertoire sequencing, TCR beta CDR3 regions were amplified from RNA transcripts. The first round of RT-PCR was done with HTBI primers and the Qiagen OneStep RT-PCR kit, and was followed by a second round of multiplex PCR, then size selection and purification. Libraries were sequenced paired-end with 100 bp reads on an Illumina HiSeq2000. Concerning the study's data processing: Reads were processed with SOAPnuke, discarding reads with adapters, uncalled bases, mean Phred below 15, or no exact constant-primer or identifier match. High-quality paired reads were merged with COPE v1.2.5. Unique nucleotide sequences were defined as clonotypes and aligned to IMGT TRB V, D and J references using MiTCR v1.1. Only V-J combinations with frequency above 0.0001 were analysed, covering around 99% of repertoires. For each V-J combination, a TCR clonal expansion and chaos score was defined as F50 clonal expansion divided by the chaos observed in the TCRdist matrix. Welch's t-statistics and random forest were used to reduce features to about 14 V-J combinations, which were fed into a naive Bayes classifier. The Morisita-Horn index was used to measure how similar the thyroid and blood repertoires were. The public sequencing data were trimmed at Q25 with fastp and processed into clonotypes with MiXCR by TCRdb, which kept only in-frame beta chains. Each record represents a unique CDR3 protein, reported with the most common genes and DNA among its rows. TCRdb's processing, not the study's, gives the V and J calls here. The sample yields hundreds of thousands of distinct CDR3 sequences; about 24% were counted once. The top ten clonotypes cover around 6.9% of the sample.

Sequenced material: peripheral blood. The receptor's source is a woman between 18 and 30 years old with stable Graves' hyperthyroidism. Some clones in this sample may be carry-over from other donors' samples. Donor details come from another sample of the same person, matched by shared clones.

The CDR3 reads CASSSIRDSHYEQYF. The DNA sequence is given as TGTGCCAGCAGTTCGATCCGGGACAGTCACTACGAGCAGTACTTC. The chain is assembled from TRBV12-3 or TRBV12-4 and TRBJ2-7; 7 central nucleotides agree with TRBD1. Its CDR3 holds 15 amino acids, cysteine through phenylalanine. Just CDR3 DNA is preserved here, 45 bases in frame from base 1. Germline trimming: 4 bases from V, 3 bases from J; junction bases outside gene matches: 9.